The 27 T cell receptor beta chains presented below share a single source sample, sequenced in a study of blood T cells in healthy people across ages. For the second PCR, which ran for 7 to 11 cycles, a sample-barcoded 5' primer and a J-beta primer mix were used. One entry per CDR3 protein, called by TCRdb with MiXCR from the 5' RACE reads. The repertoire holds fewer than 600,000 distinct CDR3 sequences, about 26% seen once, with approximately 3.7% in the top ten. In addition, the sample was reused for a study of T cells of mothers and their children.

Sequencing was done on a sample of blood. The receptors here all came from a boy aged 2-15 years in good health.

In this sample, this clonotype turned up a few times. This rearrangement joins TRBV10-3 to TRBJ1-1; D is undetermined. Trimming took 6 bases from V and 7 from J, leaving 12 bases between them. The germline CDR1 and CDR2 sequences are ENHRY and SYGVKD. The CDR3 runs to 12 residues. The CDR3 sequence is CAISPDTYEAFF. The CDR3 DNA sequence: TGTGCCATCAGCCCCGACACCTATGAAGCTTTCTTT.

The chain is built from TRBV11-2 and TRBJ2-3; 11 bases agree with TRBD1. The CDR3 sequence is 15 residues long. V was pared by 3 bases and J by 4 bases, with 3 bases of the junction left unmatched. Germline loops: CDR1 SGHAT, CDR2 FQNNGV. The CDR3 DNA reads TGTGCCAGCAGCTTTTCGGGACAGGGGGCAGATACGCAGTATTTT. The encoded protein is CASSFSGQGADTQYF.

Remarks on this clonotype: Mismatch with germline at one junction end may stem from a read error. The CDR3: CASSPNGYNERFF. DNA of the CDR3: TGTGCCAGCAGCCCTAACGGATACAATGAGCGGTTCTTC. The J gene is TRBJ2-7, the V gene TRBV14; D may be TRBD2 (5 bases). CDR3 size: 13 residues. Per the germline V gene, CDR1 is SGHDN and CDR2 is FVKESK.

The rearrangement links TRBV6-1 to TRBJ2-3, with 9 bases lining up with TRBD2. The CDR3 extends over 18 amino acids. Germline CDR1 and CDR2: MNHNS and SASEGT. The V and J ends lost 2 bases and 3 bases, in that order; junction bases with no gene match: 12. This chain's CDR3 is CASSEYGARGGLTDTQYF. The DNA of the CDR3 is TGTGCCAGCAGTGAATATGGGGCGCGGGGGGGCTTAACAGATACGCAGTATTTT.

This clonotype was seen a few times. The chain carries TRBV27 and TRBJ1-4; no clear D gene. This CDR3 region has 15 residues. CDR1 MNHEY and CDR2 SMNVEV come from the germline V gene (reference sequence). Trimming removed 3 bases from V and 0 bases from J, with 8 bases in between. The CDR3 DNA reads TGTGCCAGCAGTTTTCGAGCGACAACTAATGAAAAACTGTTTTTT. Translating gives CASSFRATTNEKLFF.

The chain joins TRBV9 to TRBJ2-6, with D possibly matching TRBD1 (6 bases). V dropped 3 bases and J dropped 0 bases, with 16 bases sitting between them. CDR3 length: 18 amino acids. Germline-derived CDR1 and CDR2 are SGDLS and YYNGEE. The CDR3 coding sequence is TGTGCCAGCAGCGCAATAGGGACACTGGGCTCTGGGGCCAACGTCCTGACTTTC. Protein sequence: CASSAIGTLGSGANVLTF. The variable domain in full, with the rest retrieved from reference TRBV9 and TRBJ2-6, is DSGVTQTPKHLITATGQRVTLRCSPRSGDLSVYWYQQSLDQGLQFLIQYYNGEERAKGNILERFSAQQFPDLHSELNLSSLELGDSALYFCASSAIGTLGSGANVLTFGAGSRLTVL.

The rearrangement links TRBV15 to TRBJ2-1; D is tentatively TRBD1 or TRBD2 (5 bases each). Germline CDR1 is LNHNV and CDR2 is YYDKDF (reference sequence). The CDR3 loop spans 15 amino acids. The ends were cut back, 5 bases at V and 9 bases at J, with 20 bases in the middle. This CDR3 is CATSGRVEGLSEQFF. Written as DNA, the CDR3 is TGTGCCACCAGCGGCAGGGTCGAGGGGCTAAGTGAGCAGTTCTTC. The complete variable domain, with remaining parts taken from reference TRBV15 and TRBJ2-1, reads DAMVIQNPRYQVTQFGKPVTLSCSQTLNHNVMYWYQQKSSQAPKLLFHYYDKDFNNEADTPDNFQSRRPNTSFCFLDIRSPGLGDTAMYLCATSGRVEGLSEQFFGPGTRLTVL.

The V and J genes are TRBV2 and TRBJ2-6; unclear D gene. The CDR3 totals 16 residues. CDR1 SNHLY and CDR2 FYNNEI come from the germline V gene. With 1 base removed from V and 2 bases from J, the gap between germline ends came to 9 bases. The CDR3 region is CASSEGPHPGANVLTF. CDR3 sequence (DNA): TGTGCCAGCAGTGAAGGGCCTCATCCTGGGGCCAACGTCCTGACTTTC.

This clonotype was counted a few times. This rearrangement joins TRBV7-3 to TRBJ2-1, with 9 nucleotides matching TRBD2. The V gene's germline CDR1 is SGHTA and CDR2 FQGTGA. This CDR3 has 16 amino acids. V lost 2 bases to trimming and J lost 5 bases; unmatched junction nucleotides: 7. The CDR3 sequence: CASSLASGVVNNEQFF. CDR3 nucleotide sequence: TGTGCCAGCAGCTTAGCTAGCGGGGTGGTAAACAATGAGCAGTTCTTC.

V gene TRBV6-6 combines with J gene TRBJ1-1, with 7 bases aligning to TRBD1. Germline loops: CDR1 MNHNY, CDR2 SVGAGI (reference sequence). Trimming removed 6 bases from V and 1 base from J; junction bases left unmatched: 8. CDR3 length: 15 amino acids. The CDR3 DNA is TGTGCCAGCAGAAACAACAGGGGAAGGAACACTGAAGCTTTCTTT. This codes for CASRNNRGRNTEAFF.

The CDR3, as DNA: TGTGCCAGCAGTACTAAAATTAGCGGGGAGCTGTTTTTT. The encoded protein is CASSTKISGELFF. The chain combines TRBV6-6 with TRBJ2-2, with D unclear. Per the germline V gene, CDR1 is MNHNY and CDR2 is SVGAGI (reference sequence). The CDR3 spans 13 residues. Trimming took 5 bases from V and 7 from J, leaving 11 bases between them.

This clonotype has just a few counts. This chain links TRBV2 with TRBJ2-2; TRBD1 is a possible D gene (6 bases). V was clipped by 7 bases and J by 6 bases, with 9 bases between them. Germline CDR1 SNHLY, CDR2 FYNNEI. CDR3 size: 12 residues. The CDR3 reads CASITGPGELFF. CDR3 sequence (DNA): TGTGCCAGCATTACAGGGCCCGGGGAGCTGTTTTTT. The whole variable domain, filled in from reference TRBV2 and TRBJ2-2, reads EPEVTQTPSHQVTQMGQEVILRCVPISNHLYFYWYRQILGQKVEFLVSFYNNEISEKSEIFDDQFSVERPDGSNFTLKIRSTKLEDSAMYFCASITGPGELFFGEGSRLTVL.

Points on this clonotype: An end of the junction differs from the germline gene, which may be a read error. V is TRBV20-1 and J is TRBJ1-2; 9 nucleotides match TRBD1. The germline V gene encodes CDR1 DFQATT and CDR2 SNEGSKA (reference sequence). The CDR3 length is 13 residues. CDR3 protein: CSATDRGDYGYTF. CDR3 sequence (DNA): TGCAGTGCAACGGACAGGGGAGACTACGGCTACACCTTC.

The genes are TRBV7-9 and TRBJ1-1; D remains unclear. The germline V and J ends were trimmed by 4 bases and 6 bases, with 15 bases remaining between them. Germline V gene sequence: CDR1 SEHNR, CDR2 FQNEAQ (reference sequence). The CDR3 runs to 14 residues. This CDR3 is CASSSGTAGAEAFF. The DNA of the CDR3 is TGTGCCAGCAGCTCAGGAACGGCGGGAGCTGAAGCTTTCTTT.

As concerns this clonotype: The junction departs from germline at one end; a sequencing error may be responsible. The chain uses TRBV6-5 and TRBJ1-3; no definite D call. The CDR3 sequence is 12 residues long. CDR1 and CDR2 from the germline V gene are MNHEY and SVGAGI. The CDR3 DNA reads as TGTGCCACGACGAGCTCTGGGAACACCATATATTTT. This sequence encodes CATTSSGNTIYF.

The chain joins TRBV12-3 or TRBV12-4 to TRBJ2-1, with D perhaps TRBD2 (6 bases). The germline V and J ends were trimmed by 2 bases and 0 bases, with 11 bases remaining between them. The CDR3 sequence is 16 residues long. In nucleotides, the CDR3 is TGTGCCAGCAGTTTAAGGAAGCGGGCCTCCTACAATGAGCAGTTCTTC. This translates into CASSLRKRASYNEQFF.

The rearrangement joins TRBV20-1 to TRBJ2-3; possible D gene TRBD2, 6 bases. The V gene lost 5 bases and the J gene lost 0 bases, with 12 bases spanning the gap. The CDR3 contains 14 residues. CDR1 is DFQATT and CDR2 is SNEGSKA in the germline V gene (reference sequence). The CDR3 loop reads CSAASSESTDTQYF. CDR3 coding DNA: TGCAGTGCTGCGTCTAGCGAGAGCACAGATACGCAGTATTTT.

Comment on this clonotype: A much larger clone lies a single base off, so this may be a read error. This chain links TRBV6-2 or TRBV6-3 with TRBJ2-5, with 8 bases identical to TRBD1. The CDR3 has 15 amino acids. V lost 5 bases to trimming and J lost 0 bases; unmatched junction nucleotides: 5. Germline-derived CDR1 and CDR2 are MNHEY and SVGEGT. The chain's CDR3 is CASSRGTGDQETQYF. In DNA form, the CDR3 reads TGTGCCAGCAGTCGCGGGACAGGAGACCAAGAGACCCAGTACTTC.

V usage is TRBV2 and J usage is TRBJ2-4; TRBD2 matches at 7 bases. Germline V lookup: CDR1 SNHLY, CDR2 FYNNEI. V shed 8 bases, J shed 0 bases, and the junction held 13 bases outside the gene matches. This CDR3 region has 17 residues. CDR3 loop: CASVELGGGLAKNIQYF. The CDR3 DNA sequence: TGTGCCAGCGTGGAGCTAGGCGGGGGACTAGCCAAAAACATTCAGTACTTC. Full variable domain (rest looked up from reference TRBV2 and TRBJ2-4): EPEVTQTPSHQVTQMGQEVILRCVPISNHLYFYWYRQILGQKVEFLVSFYNNEISEKSEIFDDQFSVERPDGSNFTLKIRSTKLEDSAMYFCASVELGGGLAKNIQYFGAGTRLSVL.

V is TRBV29-1 and J is TRBJ2-7, with TRBD2 matching 7 bases. The CDR3 extends over 11 amino acids. In germline, CDR1 is SQVTM, CDR2 ANQGSEA. J gave up 5 bases and V 7 bases, and 5 bases lay outside the gene matches. This chain's CDR3 is CSAGLGHEQYF. The DNA of the CDR3 is TGCAGCGCCGGACTAGGGCACGAGCAGTACTTC.

The V gene is TRBV10-3, the J gene TRBJ2-2, with D unresolved. V was shortened by 4 bases and J by 4 bases, with 7 bases between the two germline ends. Germline V lookup: CDR1 ENHRY, CDR2 SYGVKD. The CDR3 runs 13 residues. CDR3 DNA sequence: TGTGCCATCAGTGTAAAGGGCACCGGGGAGCTGTTTTTT. This sequence encodes CAISVKGTGELFF.

The rearrangement uses TRBV20-1 and TRBJ1-1, with D uncertain. The CDR3 covers 16 residues. CDR1 and CDR2 (germline): DFQATT, SNEGSKA (reference sequence). The V end lost 0 bases, the J end lost 1 base, and 15 bases lay between the germline ends. Here the CDR3 DNA reads TGCAGTGCTAGAGATTACGTCTCCCCACCGAACACTGAAGCTTTCTTT. Translation: CSARDYVSPPNTEAFF.

This clonotype was observed many times. The V gene is TRBV10-3, the J gene TRBJ1-1; unclear D gene. Germline CDR1 reads ENHRY; CDR2 reads SYGVKD. CDR3 size: 14 residues. The ends were cut back, 4 bases at V and 4 bases at J, with 13 bases in the middle. In DNA form, the CDR3 reads TGTGCCATCAGTGTGGGCAGATCGGGCACTGAAGCTTTCTTT. This encodes CAISVGRSGTEAFF.

A few counts support this clonotype. This chain uses TRBV12-3 or TRBV12-4 with TRBJ1-2, with TRBD1 matching over 9 bases. The ends lost 6 bases at V and 5 bases at J; junction bases unmatched: 4. The CDR3 totals 13 residues. The CDR3 spells CASSTGGLYGYTF. The CDR3 DNA sequence: TGTGCCAGCAGCACAGGGGGCTTATATGGCTACACCTTC.

This clonotype was seen only a few times. The junction differs from germline at one of its ends, possibly a read error. The chain uses TRBV4-3 and TRBJ2-1; the D call may be TRBD1 or TRBD2 (6 bases each). The CDR3 has 16 residues. Germline values: CDR1 LGHNA, CDR2 YSLEER. The CDR3 region has the DNA TGCGCCAGCAGCCAAGATCCGGGGGCTTCCTACAATGAGCAATTCTTC. Translated: CASSQDPGASYNEQFF.

V is TRBV10-3 and J is TRBJ1-2, with D possibly TRBD1 on 5 matching bases. Trimming removed 0 bases at V and 6 bases at J, with 14 bases between. CDR1 is ENHRY, CDR2 SYGVKD, per germline. CDR3 length equals 15 residues. In DNA, the CDR3 is TGTGCCATCAGTGAGTCGAATCAGGGTGTTCATGGCTACACCTTC. It yields the protein CAISESNQGVHGYTF.

The CDR3 sequence: CASSLALSEILNTEAFF. For the CDR3, the DNA is TGTGCCAGCAGTTTAGCGCTTTCAGAAATACTGAACACTGAAGCTTTCTTT. The J gene is TRBJ1-1, the V gene TRBV12-3 or TRBV12-4; D gene uncertain. The CDR3 extends over 17 amino acids. The ends were cut back, 0 bases at V and 0 bases at J, with 14 bases in the middle.